A single sample is the source of the 26 T cell receptor beta chains below, sequenced in a study of graft-versus-host responses after intestinal transplantation. Method: immunoSEQ multiplex PCR; TCRdb's copy keeps in-frame clones and lacks some. This table has about 70,000 clones, approximately 96% appearing once. No antigen has been identified for these receptors. Sequencing was performed on unstimulated CD8+ T cells sorted from spleen or lymph node cells, taken before intestinal transplant. These TCRs come from a human donor who received an intestinal transplant.

The J gene is TRBJ2-3, the V gene TRBV27; D gene uncertain. Between the trimmed V and J ends, which lost 5 bases and 5 bases, there was a span of 2 bases. Germline V CDR1 and CDR2: MNHEY, SMNVEV (reference sequence). This CDR3 region has 10 residues. This CDR3 is CASSGDTQYF. The CDR3 DNA reads as TGTGCCAGCAGTGGAGATACGCAGTATTTT.

V gene TRBV29-1 combines with J gene TRBJ2-7, with D possibly being TRBD2 (6 bases). Germline loops: CDR1 SQVTM, CDR2 ANQGSEA. This CDR3 has 17 amino acids. Trimming took off 6 bases at V and 2 bases at J, with 26 bases between the two ends. The CDR3 spells CSVVSWVRDARPYEQYF. The CDR3 DNA reads as TGCAGCGTAGTCAGTTGGGTGCGGGACGCTCGTCCCTACGAGCAGTACTTC.

The chain is built from TRBV13 and TRBJ2-5, with TRBD2 matching over 7 bases. This CDR3 spans 19 amino acids. Germline V gene sequence: CDR1 PRHDT, CDR2 FYEKMQ (reference sequence). J was trimmed by 0 bases and V by 4 bases; bases with no gene match: 17. The CDR3 reads CASSSTGTTDLPYQETQYF. The CDR3 DNA reads TGTGCCAGCAGCTCCACCGGGACTACCGACCTGCCGTACCAAGAGACCCAGTACTTC.

This clone was seen once. This chain links TRBV29-1 with TRBJ2-3; perhaps TRBD1 as D (6 bases). Germline V gives CDR1 SQVTM, CDR2 ANQGSEA. The CDR3 extends over 12 amino acids. Trimming pared 2 bases from V and 3 bases from J, leaving 6 bases between. The CDR3: CSVETGTDTQYF. CDR3 sequence (DNA): TGCAGCGTTGAAACAGGGACAGATACGCAGTATTTT.

This chain connects TRBV7-8 to TRBJ1-5, with 11 bases identical to TRBD1. V lost 6 bases to trimming and J lost 7 bases; unmatched junction nucleotides: 8. The CDR3 loop spans 15 amino acids. Looked up from germline, CDR1 is SGHVS and CDR2 is FQNEAQ. CDR3 nucleotide sequence: TGTGCCAGCAGACTCGACAGGACAGGGGGCCAGCCCCAGCATTTT. This sequence encodes CASRLDRTGGQPQHF.

The V gene is TRBV5-4, the J gene TRBJ2-4; D is unresolved. This CDR3 contains 12 residues. V gave up 3 bases and J gave up 7 bases, with 8 bases separating them. Germline loops: CDR1 SGHNT, CDR2 YYREEE (reference sequence). The CDR3 protein is CASSSIANIQYF. The CDR3 DNA sequence: TGTGCCAGCAGCTCAATTGCGAACATTCAGTACTTC.

The chain is built from TRBV9 and TRBJ1-1; D is uncertain. CDR1 and CDR2 from the germline V gene are SGDLS and YYNGEE. This CDR3 has 14 residues. V was shortened by 0 bases and J by 10 bases, with 16 bases between the two germline ends. CDR3 bases: TGTGCCAGCAGCGTAGCTACGGGGAACTGGCCAGCTTTCTTT. Its protein product is CASSVATGNWPAFF.

This chain uses TRBV15 with TRBJ2-7; D is uncertain. CDR1 is LNHNV and CDR2 is YYDKDF in the germline V gene (reference sequence). The CDR3 loop spans 14 amino acids. V lost 0 bases to trimming and J lost 0 bases, with 6 bases between them. CDR3 sequence reads: CATSRDTSSYEQYF. CDR3 nucleotide sequence: TGTGCCACCAGCAGAGATACCAGCTCCTACGAGCAGTACTTC.

This sequence joins TRBV2 and TRBJ2-7; tentative D call: TRBD2 (7 bases). Trimming took 6 bases from V and 4 from J, leaving 28 bases between them. From germline, CDR1 is SNHLY and CDR2 FYNNEI. The CDR3 runs to 18 residues. The CDR3: CASSLGTPIPGGLYEQYF. CDR3 DNA sequence: TGTGCCAGCAGCCTCGGGACACCGATACCGGGGGGTTTATACGAGCAGTACTTC.

V is TRBV10-1 and J is TRBJ2-2, with TRBD2 identical over 8 bases. Per germline, CDR1 WNHNN and CDR2 SYGVQD (reference sequence). The CDR3 is 15 amino acids. Unmatched junction bases numbered 6, after V lost 3 bases and J lost 6 bases. CDR3 loop: CASSEGAGEAGELFF. Written as DNA, the CDR3 is TGCGCCAGCAGTGAAGGAGCGGGAGAAGCCGGGGAGCTGTTTTTT.

V is TRBV28 and J is TRBJ2-7; D ambiguous. The germline V gene has CDR1 MDHEN and CDR2 SYDVKM. V was clipped by 6 bases and J by 6 bases, with 12 bases between them. This CDR3 contains 12 residues. The CDR3 loop reads CASSLRPGEQYF. As DNA, the CDR3 is TGTGCCAGCAGCCTTAGACCGGGCGAGCAGTACTTC.

This chain joins TRBV6-5 and TRBJ2-7, with D uncertain. Trimming removed 1 base at V and 5 bases at J, with 3 bases between. The germline V gene has CDR1 MNHEY and CDR2 SVGAGI. This CDR3 region has 11 residues. Here the CDR3 DNA reads TGTGCCAGCAGTTACTTGGACGAGCAGTACTTC. It codes for CASSYLDEQYF.

The rearrangement joins TRBV19 to TRBJ2-5; TRBD2 aligns across 8 bases. Matching the DNA end better, TRBJ2-7 makes the J call doubtful. Germline V lookup: CDR1 LNHDA, CDR2 SQIVND (reference sequence). This CDR3 spans 16 amino acids. The chain's CDR3 is CASSIDNSGGPHEQYF. The DNA of the CDR3 is TGTGCCAGTAGTATAGATAATTCGGGAGGGCCCCACGAGCAGTACTTC.

The chain carries TRBV18 and TRBJ2-7; D gene ambiguous. The CDR3 covers 14 residues. The V end was cut by 4 bases, the J end by 4 bases, with 14 bases between. Germline V gene data show CDR1 as KGHSH and CDR2 as LQKENI. The CDR3 region has the DNA TGTGCCAGCTCACGGTGGTACCACCCGTACGAGCAGTACTTC. Protein product: CASSRWYHPYEQYF.

The genes are TRBV10-2 and TRBJ2-7, with TRBD2 matching 10 bases. Germline V lookup: CDR1 WSHSY, CDR2 SAAADI. The V gene end was trimmed by 5 bases and the J gene end by 6 bases; junction bases not matched to a gene: 7. This CDR3 comprises 14 residues. CDR3 sequence: CASSSGTSALEQYF. The CDR3, as DNA: TGCGCCAGCAGTTCCGGGACTAGCGCTCTCGAGCAGTACTTC.

The sample holds a few counts of this clone. The V call is TRBV7-9, the J call TRBJ1-4; tentative D call: TRBD1 (5 bases). V was cut by 1 base and J by 3 bases, with 15 bases left in between. CDR3 length: 17 residues. Per the germline V gene, CDR1 is SEHNR and CDR2 is FQNEAQ (reference sequence). The chain's CDR3 is CASSLEETGWANEKLFF. The CDR3 bases are TGTGCCAGCAGCTTAGAGGAAACAGGTTGGGCTAATGAAAAACTGTTTTTT.

The chain recombines TRBV9 with TRBJ1-2; 7 bases line up with TRBD1. J gave up 5 bases and V 3 bases, and 1 base lay outside the gene matches. The V gene's germline CDR1 is SGDLS and CDR2 YYNGEE. There are 12 residues in the CDR3. Here the CDR3 reads CASSATGYGYTF. CDR3 in DNA: TGTGCCAGCAGCGCGACAGGGTATGGCTACACCTTC.

The J gene is TRBJ1-1, the V gene TRBV19, with D possibly being TRBD1 (5 bases). CDR1 is LNHDA and CDR2 is SQIVND in the germline V gene (reference sequence). V was cut by 1 base and J by 5 bases, with 11 bases left in between. The CDR3 extends over 14 amino acids. This CDR3 is CASSIGEGLTEAFF. Written as DNA, the CDR3 is TGTGCCAGTAGTATAGGAGAGGGGTTGACTGAAGCTTTCTTT.

This chain uses TRBV4-1 with TRBJ2-1, with 10 bases that match TRBD2. Germline CDR1 and CDR2: MGHRA and YSYEKL. After removal of 3 bases from V and 6 bases from J, the junction contained 23 bases not matched to a gene. The CDR3 is made up of 21 amino acids. In DNA form, the CDR3 reads TGCGCCAGCAGCCACCCCGGGGGCGGGAGGAGGGCAGCGGGAGGGCCCAATGAGCAGTTCTTC. It encodes CASSHPGGGRRAAGGPNEQFF.

The chain carries TRBV6-5 and TRBJ1-1, with D possibly TRBD1 on 5 matching bases. V was shortened by 2 bases and J by 5 bases, with 12 bases between the two germline ends. The CDR3 has 14 residues. Per germline, CDR1 MNHEY and CDR2 SVGAGI. The CDR3 DNA is TGTGCCAGCAGTTACGTCGAGAAGGGGACTGAAGCTTTCTTT. It specifies CASSYVEKGTEAFF.

This clone was recorded only once. The genes are TRBV28 and TRBJ2-3; 10 bases match TRBD1. Germline lookup yields CDR1 MDHEN and CDR2 SYDVKM. The V segment lost 2 bases and the J segment 5 bases; nucleotides outside the gene matches: 13. This CDR3 is 18 amino acids long. CDR3 coding DNA: TGTGCCAGCAGTTTACCGATAGGGGGGACAGGGGCGGAAGATACGCAGTATTTT. It is translated as CASSLPIGGTGAEDTQYF.

This chain connects TRBV4-1 to TRBJ1-1; D might be TRBD1 (6 bases). The CDR3 runs 16 residues. Germline values: CDR1 MGHRA, CDR2 YSYEKL. Trimming cost V 1 base and J 4 bases, with 16 bases left between them. CDR3 nucleotides: TGCGCCAGCAGCCAAGCGCCGCCAGGGGCGAGCACTGAAGCTTTCTTT. This codes for CASSQAPPGASTEAFF.

The chain combines TRBV6-7 with TRBJ1-5; unclear D gene. TRBV6-7 counts as an open reading frame of uncertain function. Trimming stripped 6 bases from V and 9 bases from J, with 24 bases between. The CDR3 sequence is 16 residues long. CDR3 amino acids: CASSPDARAPEAPQHF. DNA for the CDR3: TGTGCCAGCAGCCCTGATGCGAGAGCCCCAGAGGCGCCCCAGCATTTT.

As to this clone: One end of the junction does not line up with germline, which may come from a read error. The V and J genes are TRBV5-1 and TRBJ2-1; TRBD2 matches at 10 bases. There are 15 residues in the CDR3. The V gene's germline CDR1 is SGHRS and CDR2 YFSETQ. CDR3 sequence reads: CASSTGLASGWEQFF. Here the CDR3 DNA reads TGTGCCAGCAGCACGGGACTAGCGAGTGGTTGGGAGCAGTTCTTC.

The V and J genes are TRBV27 and TRBJ1-1; D gene ambiguous. The CDR3 runs to 14 residues. In germline, CDR1 is MNHEY, CDR2 SMNVEV (reference sequence). V was pared by 5 bases and J by 11 bases, with 21 bases between. CDR3 coding DNA: TGTGCCAGCAGTCTGACCCCCGGGTACTTAGTGGCTTTCTTT. Protein product: CASSLTPGYLVAFF.

J is TRBJ2-2 and V is TRBV7-8, with D possibly TRBD2 on 6 matching bases. This CDR3 has 20 amino acids. Germline CDR1 and CDR2: SGHVS and FQNEAQ. Trimming pared 3 bases from V and 1 base from J, leaving 24 bases between. This CDR3 is CASSLDYNRGGFGNTGELFF. DNA of the CDR3: TGTGCCAGCAGCTTGGACTACAACCGGGGCGGATTTGGGAACACCGGGGAGCTGTTTTTT.